The 27 T cell receptor beta chains presented below share a single source sample, sequenced in a study of OX40 agonist ivuxolimab in advanced cancers. Libraries were prepared by immunoSEQ multiplex PCR; TCRdb keeps only in-frame clonotypes and omits some of them. This table holds roughly 95,000 clones, more than 75% found once. The sequenced sample was CD4+ or CD8+ T cells sorted from blood, obtained in a trial of the OX40 agonist ivuxolimab. These receptor sequences come from an adult with an advanced solid tumor such as melanoma, head and neck, liver or kidney cancer.

The count of this clone is one. The J gene is TRBJ2-5, the V gene TRBV29-1; tentative D call: TRBD1 (6 bases). V was cut by 6 bases and J by 5 bases, with 13 bases left in between. This CDR3 is built from 12 residues. In germline, CDR1 is SQVTM, CDR2 ANQGSEA. This CDR3 is CSVHQGLETQYF. The DNA for the CDR3 is TGCAGCGTACATCAGGGGTTGGAGACCCAGTACTTC.

The V gene is TRBV5-4, the J gene TRBJ2-2; TRBD1 is a possible D gene (6 bases). The CDR3 spans 15 residues. From germline, CDR1 is SGHNT and CDR2 YYREEE (reference sequence). V lost 4 bases, J lost 0 bases, and 10 bases lay in between. This CDR3 reads CASSARQANTGELFF. CDR3 bases: TGTGCCAGCAGCGCCCGACAGGCGAACACCGGGGAGCTGTTTTTT.

The V gene is TRBV23-1, the J gene TRBJ1-5; perhaps TRBD1 as D (5 bases). TRBV23-1 has ORF status, its function being uncertain. The ends were cut back, 4 bases at V and 0 bases at J, with 25 bases in the middle. The CDR3 is 20 residues long. CDR3 region: CASSRSGGAIEGISNQPQHF. The CDR3, as DNA: TGCGCCAGCAGTCGTTCCGGAGGGGCGATCGAGGGCATTAGCAATCAGCCCCAGCATTTT.

The rearrangement joins TRBV14 to TRBJ1-6; D is uncertain. The CDR3 extends over 14 amino acids. V was clipped by 0 bases and J by 7 bases, with 7 bases between them. CDR1 is SGHDN, CDR2 FVKESK, per germline. The CDR3 region has the DNA TGTGCCAGCAGCCAAGACCCGCTGAATTCACCCCTCCACTTT. The encoded protein is CASSQDPLNSPLHF.

The chain has TRBV6-1 and TRBJ1-5; possible D gene TRBD1, 6 bases. CDR3 length equals 13 residues. Germline CDR1 reads MNHNS; CDR2 reads SASEGT. The V end lost 4 bases, the J end lost 5 bases, and 9 bases lay between the germline ends. The DNA for the CDR3 is TGTGCCAGCAGTGGGACAGAGGATCAGCCCCAGCATTTT. This gives the protein CASSGTEDQPQHF.

The chain links TRBV7-9 to TRBJ1-5; no reliable D call. Per the germline V gene, CDR1 is SEHNR and CDR2 is FQNEAQ (reference sequence). V shed 5 bases and J shed 3 bases, with 11 bases lying between them. The CDR3 is 14 residues long. The CDR3 spells CASSGNSSNQPQHF. CDR3 DNA: TGTGCCAGCAGCGGTAACAGTTCCAATCAGCCCCAGCATTTT.

This clone has just one count. This chain connects TRBV27 to TRBJ1-2, with D perhaps matching TRBD1 (6 bases). There are 14 residues in the CDR3. The V end lost 6 bases, the J end lost 7 bases, and 18 bases lay between the germline ends. The germline V gene encodes CDR1 MNHEY and CDR2 SMNVEV (reference sequence). The DNA for the CDR3 is TGTGCCAGCAGAGGGGACACCGCAAAAGGTGGCTACACCTTC. Its translation: CASRGDTAKGGYTF.

The chain links TRBV18 to TRBJ2-7; 11 bases are a match to TRBD2. CDR1 is KGHSH, CDR2 LQKENI, per germline. The CDR3 is made up of 14 amino acids. The J segment lost 3 bases and the V segment lost 3 bases, leaving 1 base of the junction unmatched. The CDR3 loop is CASSPGTSGYEQYF. CDR3 DNA: TGTGCCAGCTCACCCGGGACTAGCGGCTACGAGCAGTACTTC.

The chain combines TRBV5-4 with TRBJ2-7, with 14 bases matching TRBD2. V lost 4 bases to trimming and J lost 6 bases; unmatched junction nucleotides: 6. The CDR3 spans 15 residues. Germline lookup yields CDR1 SGHNT and CDR2 YYREEE (reference sequence). CDR3 sequence reads: CASSQGLAGAREQYF. The CDR3, as DNA: TGTGCCAGCAGCCAGGGACTAGCGGGAGCCCGCGAGCAGTACTTC.

This clone was seen a single time. The chain combines TRBV18 with TRBJ1-2; D gene unclear. Germline CDR1 is KGHSH and CDR2 is LQKENI. This CDR3 contains 15 residues. The V end was cut by 2 bases, the J end by 1 base, with 11 bases between. The CDR3 bases are TGTGCCAGCTCACCATCGGACGGACTTAACTATGGCTACACCTTC. This gives the protein CASSPSDGLNYGYTF.

The chain has TRBV19 and TRBJ2-5; D possibly corresponds to TRBD1 (5 bases). Gene TRBJ2-7 matches the end of the DNA better, so the J call may be wrong. Germline values: CDR1 LNHDA, CDR2 SQIVND (reference sequence). This CDR3 region has 16 residues. This CDR3 is CASSIMATGPTYEQYF. The CDR3 DNA sequence: TGTGCCAGTAGTATCATGGCAACAGGTCCCACCTACGAGCAGTACTTC.

The chain employs TRBV4-1 and TRBJ2-3; 14 bases agree with TRBD2. Germline loops: CDR1 MGHRA, CDR2 YSYEKL. J gave up 6 bases and V 0 bases, and 2 bases lay outside the gene matches. This CDR3 comprises 16 residues. The CDR3 region is CASSQERTSGRDTQYF. CDR3 DNA: TGCGCCAGCAGCCAAGAGAGGACTAGCGGGAGGGATACGCAGTATTTT.

This chain connects TRBV5-1 to TRBJ1-2, with TRBD1 matching over 11 bases. J lost 3 bases, V lost 4 bases, and 8 bases had no gene match. The CDR3 is made up of 16 amino acids. Looked up from germline, CDR1 is SGHRS and CDR2 is YFSETQ. CDR3 in amino acids: CASSAGQGAWDYGYTF. CDR3 DNA sequence: TGCGCCAGCAGCGCCGGACAGGGGGCTTGGGACTATGGCTACACCTTC.

The chain combines TRBV12-5 with TRBJ2-3; tentatively, D is TRBD1 or TRBD2 (5 bases each). Germline V CDR1 and CDR2: LGHNT, FRNRAP. The CDR3 sequence is 17 residues long. The V gene lost 4 bases and the J gene lost 6 bases, with 23 bases spanning the gap. DNA of the CDR3: TGTGCTAGTGGTTGGGCCCGGGGCGATGGCCGGGCGGATACGCAGTATTTT. Translated, it gives CASGWARGDGRADTQYF.

V usage is TRBV10-3 and J usage is TRBJ2-1; 12 bases map to TRBD2. Germline V gene sequence: CDR1 ENHRY, CDR2 SYGVKD. CDR3 size: 17 residues. The junction had 8 bases not matched to a gene; V was cut back by 0 bases and J by 8 bases. The CDR3: CAISESLAGGPADEQFF. CDR3 bases: TGTGCCATCAGTGAGTCCCTAGCGGGAGGGCCGGCAGATGAGCAGTTCTTC.

This clone was detected a few times. In DNA, the CDR3 is TGCAGCGTTTGGGAGGGCGTGAACACTGAAGCTTTCTTT. It specifies CSVWEGVNTEAFF. The chain joins TRBV29-1 to TRBJ1-1; D gene uncertain. Germline CDR1 SQVTM, CDR2 ANQGSEA. This CDR3 has 13 amino acids. The V end lost 5 bases, the J end lost 0 bases, and 10 bases lay between the germline ends.

CDR3 protein: CASSFSRGTEAFF. The CDR3 DNA reads as TGTGCCAGTAGTTTCTCTAGGGGGACTGAAGCTTTCTTT. The genes are TRBV19 and TRBJ1-1, with TRBD1 as a possible D gene (6 bases). The CDR3 spans 13 residues. Per the germline V gene, CDR1 is LNHDA and CDR2 is SQIVND (reference sequence). V lost 5 bases and J lost 5, with 12 bases in between.

V is TRBV6-5 and J is TRBJ1-2; 7 positions match TRBD1. V was clipped by 1 base and J by 7 bases; unmatched bases: 9. The CDR3 has 15 amino acids. Per the germline V gene, CDR1 is MNHEY and CDR2 is SVGAGI. CDR3 sequence (DNA): TGTGCCAGCAGTTACTTCACAGGGGTGGCCTCTGGCTACACCTTC. Protein product: CASSYFTGVASGYTF.

The genes are TRBV7-3 and TRBJ2-7, with D unclear. This CDR3 has 14 amino acids. Germline V gene data show CDR1 as SGHTA and CDR2 as FQGTGA. The V end lost 3 bases, the J end lost 2 bases, and 11 bases lay between the germline ends. DNA for the CDR3: TGTGCCAGCAGCTTCGGTCAAGGCCCCTACGAGCAGTACTTC. This translates into CASSFGQGPYEQYF.

The gene calls are TRBV27 and TRBJ2-2; 7 bases fit TRBD1. J was trimmed by 5 bases and V by 2 bases; bases with no gene match: 5. CDR1 is MNHEY, CDR2 SMNVEV, per germline (reference sequence). The length of the CDR3 is 15 residues. The CDR3 nucleotides are TGTGCCAGCAGTTTACGGACAGGAGATACCGGGGAGCTGTTTTTT. Translation: CASSLRTGDTGELFF.

The chain has TRBV2 and TRBJ2-3; a weak D match, TRBD2 (5 bases). Germline-derived CDR1 and CDR2 are SNHLY and FYNNEI. The CDR3 totals 14 residues. Trimming shortened V by 1 base and J by 6 bases, and 11 bases separated the two germline ends. CDR3 sequence (DNA): TGTGCCAGCAGTGAAGGAGCGGTGCAGGATACGCAGTATTTT. Residues: CASSEGAVQDTQYF.

The chain joins TRBV19 to TRBJ2-2; tentative D call: TRBD2 (6 bases). The germline V gene encodes CDR1 LNHDA and CDR2 SQIVND (reference sequence). The ends were cut back, 4 bases at V and 1 base at J, with 10 bases in the middle. CDR3 length equals 15 residues. This CDR3 reads CASSKTRMNTGELFF. In nucleotides, the CDR3 is TGTGCCAGTAGTAAGACTAGAATGAACACCGGGGAGCTGTTTTTT. Looking up the rest from reference TRBV19 and TRBJ2-2 gives the full variable domain: DGGITQSPKYLFRKEGQNVTLSCEQNLNHDAMYWYRQDPGQGLRLIYYSQIVNDFQKGDIAEGYSVSREKKESFPLTVTSAQKNPTAFYLCASSKTRMNTGELFFGEGSRLTVL.

The V gene is TRBV19, the J gene TRBJ1-4; TRBD1 matches 9 bases. CDR1 is LNHDA and CDR2 is SQIVND in the germline V gene (reference sequence). This CDR3 is built from 15 residues. V trimming: 4 bases; J trimming: 3 bases; junction bases outside the gene matches: 3. The CDR3 here is CASSTRTGANEKLFF. In nucleotides, the CDR3 is TGTGCCAGTAGTACTCGGACAGGGGCTAATGAAAAACTGTTTTTT.

The V and J genes are TRBV30 and TRBJ2-2, with 8 positions matching TRBD2. This CDR3 has 16 residues. CDR1 is GTSNPN, CDR2 SVGIG, per germline (reference sequence). Trimming cost V 3 bases and J 7 bases; bases outside gene matches: 13. The CDR3 here is CAWRKGLAGRNGELFF. The CDR3 DNA reads as TGTGCCTGGAGAAAGGGTTTAGCGGGACGGAACGGGGAGCTGTTTTTT. Filled out from reference TRBV30 and TRBJ2-2, the complete variable domain reads SQTIHQWPATLVQPVGSPLSLECTVEGTSNPNLYWYRQAAGRGLQLLFYSVGIGQISSEVPQNLSASRPQDRQFILSSKKLLLSDSGFYLCAWRKGLAGRNGELFFGEGSRLTVL.

The chain is built from TRBV28 and TRBJ1-2; 8 bases align to TRBD1. The CDR3 is 13 residues long. CDR1 is MDHEN, CDR2 SYDVKM, per germline. With V trimmed by 5 bases and J by 7 bases, 6 bases remained unmatched. The CDR3 DNA sequence: TGTGCCAGCAGTCCAGGGGGCGCTAGTGGCTACACCTTC. Translating it yields CASSPGGASGYTF.

V and J are TRBV7-9 and TRBJ2-5; D unresolved. V was cut by 1 base and J by 5 bases, with 11 bases left in between. Germline V gene sequence: CDR1 SEHNR, CDR2 FQNEAQ (reference sequence). The CDR3 loop spans 14 amino acids. This chain's CDR3 is CASSLEKGWETQYF. CDR3 sequence (DNA): TGTGCCAGCAGCTTAGAGAAGGGATGGGAGACCCAGTACTTC.

The chain combines TRBV5-5 with TRBJ1-3, with a weak D call TRBD1 (5 bases). The CDR3 is 15 residues long. Germline V CDR1 and CDR2: SGHKS, YYEKEE (reference sequence). The ends were cut back, 1 base at V and 0 bases at J, with 8 bases in the middle. In DNA form, the CDR3 reads TGTGCCAGCAGCTTGACAGGCTTCTCTGGAAACACCATATATTTT. Translating it yields CASSLTGFSGNTIYF.